A selection of T cell receptor beta chains follows, all from one sample in a study of vaccination effects on CD4 cells after COVID-19. Method: immunoSEQ multiplex PCR; TCRdb's copy keeps in-frame clones and lacks some. Among under 30,000 clones listed, roughly 74% were seen once. For these receptors, no antigen is known. Here the sequenced sample was CD4+ T cells from PBMCs cultured with HCoV-NL63 spike peptides, taken before COVID-19 vaccination. These receptors originate from a human donor who received a COVID-19 vaccine. CDR3s include the opening cysteine and the closing phenylalanine or tryptophan. A D gene is named only where the DNA matches it firmly. Size is stated for part of the rows, as once, few or many counts, or as a class when the clone is expanded.

>TRBD1|TRBV3-1/TRBV3-2|TRBJ1-2|NA
TGTGCCAGCAGCCAAGATGGGGACAGGTATGGCTACACCTTC
CASSQDGDRYGYTF
>TRBD1|TRBV4-1|TRBJ2-4|NA
TGCGCCAGCAGCCACAAGACAGGGGGCGGGCGGGAACAGTACTTC
CASSHKTGGGREQYF
>NA|TRBV7-2|TRBJ2-7|few
TGTGCCAGCAGCCGCCGGGACGTCCCCTACGAGCAGTACTTC
CASSRRDVPYEQYF
>NA|TRBV7-5|TRBJ1-1|NA
TGTGCCAGAAGCATCCCTTGGGGACAGGGCCACACTGAAGCTTTCTTT
CARSIPWGQGHTEAFF
>TRBD1|TRBV6-5|TRBJ1-5|NA
TGTGCCAGCACCTTCGGACAGGGCCAGCATTTT
CASTFGQGQHF
>NA|TRBV2|TRBJ2-7|few
TGTGCCAGCAGTGAGTTGGAGCTCTTCGAGCAGTACTTC
CASSELELFEQYF
>TRBD2|TRBV5-4|TRBJ2-7|NA
TGTGCCAGCAGCTTGGAGGGGAGGGCCTGGGAGCAGTACTTC
CASSLEGRAWEQYF
>NA|TRBV5-1|TRBJ1-4|once
TGCGCCACCTCCGAGGGGACTAATGAAAAACTGTTTTTT
CATSEGTNEKLFF
>TRBD2|TRBV4-2|TRBJ2-3|NA
TGTGCCAGCAGCCAAGAAAGGAGGAGCGGGATAGATACGCAGTATTTT
CASSQERRSGIDTQYF
>TRBD2|TRBV28|TRBJ2-3|NA
TGTGCCAGCAGCCCGAGTTTGAGCGGGAGAGGAGATACGCAGTATTTT
CASSPSLSGRGDTQYF
>NA|TRBV7-9|TRBJ1-6|NA
TGTGCCAGCAGCTTTCGGGATTCACCCCTCCACTTT
CASSFRDSPLHF
>TRBD1|TRBV18|TRBJ1-2|NA
TGTGCCAGCTCAGAGGGGGCTGAAGGCTACACCTTC
CASSEGAEGYTF
>NA|TRBV5-6|TRBJ1-2|NA
TGTGCCAGCAGCTTACAGGGCAGCGATGGCTACACCTTC
CASSLQGSDGYTF
>NA|TRBV11-3|TRBJ2-1|NA
TGTGCCAGCAGCTTAAACAGTCTCAATGAGCAGTTCTTC
CASSLNSLNEQFF
>NA|TRBV2|TRBJ2-3|once
TGTGCCAGCAGGGAGACTCCACTAGATACGCAGTATTTT
CASRETPLDTQYF
>NA|TRBV5-4|TRBJ2-4|NA
TGTGCCAGCAGCTTGGGGGGCCTAGCCAAAAACATTCAGTACTTC
CASSLGGLAKNIQYF
>NA|TRBV6-5|TRBJ1-5|NA
TGTGCCACCCAAAGGAGTGGCCCCCATCAGCCCCAGCATTTT
CATQRSGPHQPQHF
>NA|TRBV21-1|TRBJ2-1|NA
TGTGCCAGCAGCAAACTAGCGGGAGACTACAATGAGCAGTTCTTC
CASSKLAGDYNEQFF
>NA|TRBV30|TRBJ2-1|NA
TGTGCCTGGAGTCCTCGGGGGCAGGGAAGGTACAATGAGCAGTTCTTC
CAWSPRGQGRYNEQFF
>TRBD2|TRBV10-3|TRBJ2-5|NA
TGTGCCATCAGTGGGCTAGCGGGAGAGACCCAGTACTTC
CAISGLAGETQYF
>NA|TRBV25-1|TRBJ1-2|NA
TGTGCCAGCAGTGAAGGAGAGGGTCTGGGTGGCTACACCTTC
CASSEGEGLGGYTF
>TRBD1|TRBV7-9|TRBJ1-2|NA
TGTGCCAGCAGTGACAGGGGAGACAGCTACACCTTC
CASSDRGDSYTF
>NA|TRBV12-3/TRBV12-4|TRBJ2-4|NA
TGTGCCAGCTCTATGAAAGCCAAAAACATTCAGTACTTC
CASSMKAKNIQYF
>TRBD1|TRBV6-5|TRBJ1-1|NA
TGTGCCAGCAATCGACAGGGCTGGGGCACTGAAGCTTTCTTT
CASNRQGWGTEAFF
>NA|TRBV5-4|TRBJ2-2|few
TGTGCCAGCAGCTTCCCAGGGGGAGGGACCGGGGAGCTGTTTTTT
CASSFPGGGTGELFF
>TRBD1|TRBV9|TRBJ2-3|NA
TGTGCCAGCAGCGTAGGTATGGGGACAGGGGGCTTAGATACGCAGTATTTT
CASSVGMGTGGLDTQYF
>NA|TRBV13|TRBJ2-5|NA
TGTGCCAGCAGCTTAGAGGACGGGGTTATAGAGACCCAGTACTTC
CASSLEDGVIETQYF
>NA|TRBV6-5|TRBJ2-1|NA
TGTGCCAGCAGTTCCCGAGGGGGGCAGGGGGAGCAGTTCTTC
CASSSRGGQGEQFF
>TRBD2|TRBV4-1|TRBJ2-1|NA
TGCGCCAGCAGCCGCCTATACTCTAGCGGGAGGGACTACAATGAGCAGTTCTTC
CASSRLYSSGRDYNEQFF